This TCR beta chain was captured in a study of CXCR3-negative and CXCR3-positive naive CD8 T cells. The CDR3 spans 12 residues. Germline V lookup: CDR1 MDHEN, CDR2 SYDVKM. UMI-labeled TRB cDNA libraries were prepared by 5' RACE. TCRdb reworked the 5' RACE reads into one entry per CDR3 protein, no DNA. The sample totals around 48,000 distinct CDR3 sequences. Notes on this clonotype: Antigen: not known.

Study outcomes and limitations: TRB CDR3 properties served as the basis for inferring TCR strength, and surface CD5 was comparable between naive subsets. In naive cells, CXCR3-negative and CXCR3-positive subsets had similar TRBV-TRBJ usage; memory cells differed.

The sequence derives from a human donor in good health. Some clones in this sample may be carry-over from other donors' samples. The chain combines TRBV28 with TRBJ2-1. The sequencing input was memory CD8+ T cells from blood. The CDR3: CASSLMGDEQFF.